The 5 T cell receptor beta chains presented below share a single source sample, sequenced in a study of T-cell reconstitution after alpha-beta-depleted transplantation in children. During its preparation, the TCRbeta library received unique molecular identifiers. MiXCR, run by TCRdb on the PCR reads, gives a single entry per CDR3 protein. This sample has about 610,000 distinct CDR3 sequences; about 11% occur once, and the top ten carry approximately 4.1%. This material consisted of PBMCs from the stem cell graft donor, taken from the stem cell graft. The receptors stem from a human donor who donated a stem cell graft to a child with acute myeloid leukemia.

The sample holds a few counts of this clonotype. This sequence joins TRBV10-3 and TRBJ1-1, with D possibly TRBD1 on 5 matching bases. The CDR3 sequence is 15 residues long. Germline CDR1 is ENHRY and CDR2 is SYGVKD. Trimming took 0 bases from V and 1 from J, leaving 9 bases between them. In DNA, the CDR3 is TGTGCCATCAGTGAGTCGTCGGACAAGAACACTGAAGCTTTCTTT. As protein: CAISESSDKNTEAFF.

The CDR3 loop reads CASSLHGNQPQHF. The CDR3 nucleotides are TGTGCCAGCAGTTTACACGGAAATCAGCCCCAGCATTTT. The chain combines TRBV27 with TRBJ1-5; the D is unclear. Trimming left V 2 bases short and J 4 bases short, with 6 bases between. The CDR3 contains 13 residues. Per germline, CDR1 MNHEY and CDR2 SMNVEV (reference sequence).

The rearrangement joins TRBV12-3 or TRBV12-4 to TRBJ2-7; no clear D gene. CDR3 size: 13 residues. V was trimmed by 5 bases and J by 7 bases, leaving 15 bases between them. CDR3 DNA: TGTGCCAGCAGTGCCGTGTCTTCTGGGGAGCAGTACTTC. Protein: CASSAVSSGEQYF.

CDR3 sequence: CSAGRASYNEQFF. The CDR3 DNA is TGCAGTGCCGGGCGGGCTAGCTACAATGAGCAGTTCTTC. This chain connects TRBV20-1 to TRBJ2-1; maybe TRBD2 (5 bases). Germline lookup yields CDR1 DFQATT and CDR2 SNEGSKA (reference sequence). V was trimmed by 6 bases and J by 3 bases, leaving 12 bases between them. The CDR3 totals 13 residues.

The V call is TRBV6-2 or TRBV6-3, the J call TRBJ2-7; 7 nucleotides match TRBD1. V shed 6 bases, J shed 0 bases, and the junction held 2 bases outside the gene matches. The CDR3 is 13 residues long. The germline gives CDR1 MNHEY, CDR2 SVGEGT. The CDR3 reads CASRTGDSYEQYF. The CDR3 DNA reads TGTGCCAGCAGAACAGGGGACTCCTACGAGCAGTACTTC.